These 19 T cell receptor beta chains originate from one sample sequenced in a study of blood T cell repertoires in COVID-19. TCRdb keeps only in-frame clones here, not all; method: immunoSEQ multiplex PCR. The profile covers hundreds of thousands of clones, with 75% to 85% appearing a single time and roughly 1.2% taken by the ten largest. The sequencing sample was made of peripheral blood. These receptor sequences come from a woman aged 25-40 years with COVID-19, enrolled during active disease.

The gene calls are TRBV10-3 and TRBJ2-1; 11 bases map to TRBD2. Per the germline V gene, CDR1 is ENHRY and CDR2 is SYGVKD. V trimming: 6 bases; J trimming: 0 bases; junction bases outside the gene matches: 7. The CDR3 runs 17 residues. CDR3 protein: CAISEGTSGLSYNEQFF. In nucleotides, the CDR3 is TGTGCCATCAGCGAGGGGACTAGCGGCCTCTCCTACAATGAGCAGTTCTTC.

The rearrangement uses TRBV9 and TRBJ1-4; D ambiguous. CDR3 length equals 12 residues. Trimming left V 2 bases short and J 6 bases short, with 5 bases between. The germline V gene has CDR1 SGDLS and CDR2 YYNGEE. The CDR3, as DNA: TGTGCCAGCAGCGTGGCCGATGAAAAACTGTTTTTT. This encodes CASSVADEKLFF.

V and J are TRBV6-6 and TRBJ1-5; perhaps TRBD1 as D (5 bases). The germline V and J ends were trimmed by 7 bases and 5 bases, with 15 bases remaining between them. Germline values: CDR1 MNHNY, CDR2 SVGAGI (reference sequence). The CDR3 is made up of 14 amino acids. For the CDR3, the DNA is TGTGCCAGCAATACTCCCGGGGGGGATCAGCCCCAGCATTTT. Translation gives CASNTPGGDQPQHF.

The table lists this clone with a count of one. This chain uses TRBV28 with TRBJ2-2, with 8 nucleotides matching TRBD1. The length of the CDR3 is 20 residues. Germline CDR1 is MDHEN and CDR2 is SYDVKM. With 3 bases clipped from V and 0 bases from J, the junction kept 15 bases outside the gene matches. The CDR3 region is CASSLTGVRLNSPNTGELFF. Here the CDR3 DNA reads TGTGCCAGCAGTTTGACAGGGGTACGCTTGAATAGTCCGAACACCGGGGAGCTGTTTTTT.

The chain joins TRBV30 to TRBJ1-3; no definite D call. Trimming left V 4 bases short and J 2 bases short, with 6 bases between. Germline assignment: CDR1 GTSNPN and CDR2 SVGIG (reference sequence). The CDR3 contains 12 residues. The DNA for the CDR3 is TGTGCCTGGACCCCTACTGGAAACACCATATATTTT. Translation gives CAWTPTGNTIYF.

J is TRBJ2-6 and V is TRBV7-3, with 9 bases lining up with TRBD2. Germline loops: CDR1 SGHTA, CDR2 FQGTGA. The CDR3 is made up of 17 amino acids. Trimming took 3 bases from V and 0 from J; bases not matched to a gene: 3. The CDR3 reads CASSFSGRVSGANVLTF. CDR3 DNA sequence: TGTGCCAGCAGCTTTAGCGGGAGAGTCTCTGGGGCCAACGTCCTGACTTTC. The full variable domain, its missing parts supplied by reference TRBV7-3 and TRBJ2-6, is GAGVSQTPSNKVTEKGKYVELRCDPISGHTALYWYRQSLGQGPEFLIYFQGTGAADDSGLPNDRFFAVRPEGSVSTLKIQRTERGDSAVYLCASSFSGRVSGANVLTFGAGSRLTVL.

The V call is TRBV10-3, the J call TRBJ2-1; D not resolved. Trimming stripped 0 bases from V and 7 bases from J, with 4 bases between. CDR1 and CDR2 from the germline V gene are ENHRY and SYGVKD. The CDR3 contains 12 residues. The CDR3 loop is CAISESRNEQFF. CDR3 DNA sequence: TGTGCCATCAGTGAGTCGAGGAATGAGCAGTTCTTC.

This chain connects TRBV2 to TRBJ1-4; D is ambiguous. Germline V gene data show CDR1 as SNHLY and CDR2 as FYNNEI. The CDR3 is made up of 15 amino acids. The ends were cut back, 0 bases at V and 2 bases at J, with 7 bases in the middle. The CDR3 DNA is TGTGCCAGCAGTGAAGCGCGCGGTACTAATGAAAAACTGTTTTTT. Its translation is CASSEARGTNEKLFF.

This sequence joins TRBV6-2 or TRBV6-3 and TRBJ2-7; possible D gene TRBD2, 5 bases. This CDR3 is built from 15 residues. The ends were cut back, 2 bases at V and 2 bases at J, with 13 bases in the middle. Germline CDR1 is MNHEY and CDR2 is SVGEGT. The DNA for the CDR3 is TGTGCCAGCAGTTACGCCCTTGGGAGTCCCTACGAGCAGTACTTC. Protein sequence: CASSYALGSPYEQYF.

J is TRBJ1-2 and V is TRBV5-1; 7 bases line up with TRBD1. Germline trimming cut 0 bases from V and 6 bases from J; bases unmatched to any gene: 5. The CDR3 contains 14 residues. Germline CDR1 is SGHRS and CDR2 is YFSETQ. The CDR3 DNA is TGCGCCAGCAGCTTGGCCTGGGGGACAGATGGCTACACCTTC. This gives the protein CASSLAWGTDGYTF.

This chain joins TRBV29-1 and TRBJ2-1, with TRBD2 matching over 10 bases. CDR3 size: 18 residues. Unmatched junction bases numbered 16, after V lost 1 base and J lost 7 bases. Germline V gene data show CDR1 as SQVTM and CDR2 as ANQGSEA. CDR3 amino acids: CSVEGSGGKTLRINEQFF. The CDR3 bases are TGCAGCGTTGAAGGTAGCGGGGGGAAAACCCTAAGAATAAATGAGCAGTTCTTC.

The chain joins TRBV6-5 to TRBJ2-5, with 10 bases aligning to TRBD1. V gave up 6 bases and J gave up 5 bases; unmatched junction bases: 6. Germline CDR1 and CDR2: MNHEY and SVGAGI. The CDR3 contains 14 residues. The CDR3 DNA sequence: TGTGCCAGCAGGACAGGGGGCGTCGGGGAGACCCAGTACTTC. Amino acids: CASRTGGVGETQYF.

CDR3 in DNA: TGTGCCACCAGCAGAGATCTTGCGGGGGGGATGTATGAGCAGTTCTTC. Encoded protein: CATSRDLAGGMYEQFF. The chain links TRBV15 to TRBJ2-1, with TRBD2 identical over 9 bases. Per the germline V gene, CDR1 is LNHNV and CDR2 is YYDKDF (reference sequence). This CDR3 contains 16 residues. J lost 8 bases, V lost 0 bases, and 8 bases had no gene match.

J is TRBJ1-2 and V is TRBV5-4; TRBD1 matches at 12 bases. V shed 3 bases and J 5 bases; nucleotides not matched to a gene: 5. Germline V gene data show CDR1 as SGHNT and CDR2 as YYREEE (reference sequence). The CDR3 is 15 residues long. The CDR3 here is CASSSGQGARYGYTF. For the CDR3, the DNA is TGTGCCAGCAGCTCGGGACAGGGGGCAAGATATGGCTACACCTTC.

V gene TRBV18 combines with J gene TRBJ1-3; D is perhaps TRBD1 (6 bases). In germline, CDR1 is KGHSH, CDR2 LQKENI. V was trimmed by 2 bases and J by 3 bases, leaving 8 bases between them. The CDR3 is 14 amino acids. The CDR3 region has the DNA TGTGCCAGCTCACCAGGGGGCCTTGGAAACACCATATATTTT. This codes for CASSPGGLGNTIYF.

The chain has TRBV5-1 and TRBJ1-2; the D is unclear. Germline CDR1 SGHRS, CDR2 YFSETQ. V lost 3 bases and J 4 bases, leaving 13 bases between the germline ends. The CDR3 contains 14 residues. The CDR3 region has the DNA TGCGCCAGCAGCTCACCTACCCGGGGCTATGGCTACACCTTC. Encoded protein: CASSSPTRGYGYTF.

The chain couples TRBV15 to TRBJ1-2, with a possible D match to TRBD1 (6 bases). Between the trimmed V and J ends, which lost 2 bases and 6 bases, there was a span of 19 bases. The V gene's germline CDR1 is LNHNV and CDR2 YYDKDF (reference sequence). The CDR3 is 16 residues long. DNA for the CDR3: TGTGCCACCAGCAGAAGGTCTGCTGGGGGCTTGGATGGCTACACCTTC. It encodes CATSRRSAGGLDGYTF.

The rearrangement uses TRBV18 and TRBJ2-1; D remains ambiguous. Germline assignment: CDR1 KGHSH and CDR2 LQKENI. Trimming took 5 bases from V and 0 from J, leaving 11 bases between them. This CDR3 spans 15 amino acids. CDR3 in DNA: TGTGCCAGCTCAGGGCAAGATAGCTCCTACAATGAGCAGTTCTTC. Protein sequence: CASSGQDSSYNEQFF.

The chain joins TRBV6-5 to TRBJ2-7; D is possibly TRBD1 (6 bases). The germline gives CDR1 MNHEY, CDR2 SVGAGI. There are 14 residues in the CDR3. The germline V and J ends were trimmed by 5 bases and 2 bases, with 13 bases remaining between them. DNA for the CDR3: TGTGCCAGCAGTCTAGGGGACACCACCTACGAGCAGTACTTC. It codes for CASSLGDTTYEQYF.